This T cell receptor beta chain emerged from a study of control samples from healthy donors and cancer patients. Data came from immunoSEQ multiplex PCR; TCRdb stores just in-frame clones and leaves some out. The table has under 150,000 clones, more than 90% seen once; the top ten hold approximately 10%. V lost 4 bases to trimming and J lost 2 bases, with 13 bases between them. CDR3 length: 14 amino acids. From germline, CDR1 is SGHNT and CDR2 YYREEE (reference sequence). The source material was blood. The chain joins TRBV5-4 to TRBJ2-7, with D perhaps assigned TRBD1 or TRBD2 (5 bases each). This receptor was obtained from a man aged 25 to 40 in good health. The CDR3 DNA is TGTGCCAGCAGCGGCCGGGACCAAACCTACGAGCAGTACTTC. Amino acid sequence: CASSGRDQTYEQYF.